Sequencing of this T cell receptor (beta chain) was carried out in a study of blood T cell repertoires in COVID-19. Study summary: Sources were T cells, B-cell-depleted T cells, or PBMCs; the material itself was cDNA or gDNA.

Source study methods: Amplification of reference gene primers was used by the study to estimate nucleated cell counts. TCRdb keeps only in-frame clones here, not all; method: immunoSEQ multiplex PCR. V and J calls and clone size are those listed in that table; D and trimming were worked out from the DNA. The sample lists roughly 230,000 clones, approximately 88% occurring once. V shed 4 bases and J 6 bases; nucleotides not matched to a gene: 5. Germline V CDR1 and CDR2: LNHNV, YYDKDF (reference sequence). The CDR3 is 14 amino acids. The sequenced sample consisted of peripheral blood. The sequence was obtained from a man between 40 and 49 years old with acute or convalescent COVID-19. The chain couples TRBV15 to TRBJ1-4; 7 bases map to TRBD1. As DNA, the CDR3 is TGTGCCACCAGCAAGGGACAGCCCCATGAAAAACTGTTTTTT. This codes for CATSKGQPHEKLFF.